A selection of T cell receptor beta chains follows, all from one sample in a study of shared clonotypes between healthy human individuals. Clones were sequenced by immunoSEQ multiplex PCR, and TCRdb holds only the in-frame ones, with some missing. The repertoire holds approximately 2.1 million clones, with over 85% as singletons. The sequenced sample was naive CD4+ T cells from PBMCs. Receptors were obtained from a man younger than 30 in good health. Some clones in this sample may be carry-over from other donors' samples. Each CDR3 is given with its conserved first and last residue. Each record gives: J gene, V gene, D gene, CDR3 length, CDR3 DNA, CDR3 protein. A D gene is named only where the DNA matches it firmly.

j_gene: TRBJ2-2; v_gene: TRBV19; d_gene: -; len: 17; CDR3nt: TGTGCCAGTATCCCGACCTGGGGCAGGGGACACACCGGGGAGCTGTTTTTT; CDR3aa: CASIPTWGRGHTGELFF
j_gene: TRBJ2-3; v_gene: TRBV20-1; d_gene: -; len: 11; CDR3nt: TGCAGTGCTAGGGCCGGGGATACGCAGTATTTT; CDR3aa: CSARAGDTQYF
j_gene: TRBJ2-7; v_gene: TRBV5-1; d_gene: TRBD2; len: 16; CDR3nt: TGCGCCAGCAGCCCCTGGTCCGGGACTAACGATTACGAGCAGTACTTC; CDR3aa: CASSPWSGTNDYEQYF
j_gene: TRBJ2-2; v_gene: TRBV15; d_gene: TRBD1; len: 17; CDR3nt: TGTGCCACCAGCAGCGACCGGGACAGATTAAACACCGGGGAGCTGTTTTTT; CDR3aa: CATSSDRDRLNTGELFF
j_gene: TRBJ1-2; v_gene: TRBV5-6; d_gene: -; len: 13; CDR3nt: TGTGCCAGCAGCTCCGGGTTTTACTATGGCTACACCTTC; CDR3aa: CASSSGFYYGYTF
j_gene: TRBJ2-1; v_gene: TRBV1; d_gene: -; len: 18; CDR3nt: TGCACCAGCAGCCAAGGTTCAGGGAACGGCGACTCCTACAATGAGCAGTTCTTC; CDR3aa: CTSSQGSGNGDSYNEQFF
j_gene: TRBJ1-1; v_gene: TRBV5-1; d_gene: TRBD1; len: 16; CDR3nt: TGCGCCAGCAGGATGCAACCCGACACAGGGGGGACTGAAGCTTTCTTT; CDR3aa: CASRMQPDTGGTEAFF
j_gene: TRBJ1-1; v_gene: TRBV7-9; d_gene: TRBD1; len: 15; CDR3nt: TGTGCCAGCAGCTTAGTAGCAGGGGGCCGCACTGAAGCTTTCTTT; CDR3aa: CASSLVAGGRTEAFF
j_gene: TRBJ2-5; v_gene: TRBV20-1; d_gene: -; len: 11; CDR3nt: TGCAGTGCTCCGACCGGGGAGACCCAGTACTTC; CDR3aa: CSAPTGETQYF
j_gene: TRBJ1-1; v_gene: TRBV6-4; d_gene: -; len: 14; CDR3nt: TGTGCCAGCAGTGTTAGCCAGGGGAACACTGAAGCTTTCTTT; CDR3aa: CASSVSQGNTEAFF
j_gene: TRBJ1-5; v_gene: TRBV5-1; d_gene: -; len: 13; CDR3nt: TGCGCCAGCAGAGGTAATAGCAATCAGCCCCAGCATTTT; CDR3aa: CASRGNSNQPQHF
j_gene: TRBJ2-2; v_gene: TRBV25-1; d_gene: TRBD2; len: 17; CDR3nt: TGTGCCAGCAGTGAAACGGGACTAGCGGGAGACCCCGGGGAGCTGTTTTTT; CDR3aa: CASSETGLAGDPGELFF
j_gene: TRBJ1-4; v_gene: TRBV30; d_gene: -; len: 15; CDR3nt: TGTGCCTGGAGTGTAAGCCGCGCTCCTAATGAAAAACTGTTTTTT; CDR3aa: CAWSVSRAPNEKLFF
j_gene: TRBJ2-1; v_gene: TRBV11-3; d_gene: -; len: 15; CDR3nt: TGTGCCAGCAGCAGCAGCCGAGGGGCGCGTGATGAGCAGTTCTTC; CDR3aa: CASSSSRGARDEQFF
j_gene: TRBJ2-2; v_gene: TRBV9; d_gene: -; len: 16; CDR3nt: TGTGCCAGCAGCGTAGATTCGTGGGGGAACACCGGGGAGCTGTTTTTT; CDR3aa: CASSVDSWGNTGELFF